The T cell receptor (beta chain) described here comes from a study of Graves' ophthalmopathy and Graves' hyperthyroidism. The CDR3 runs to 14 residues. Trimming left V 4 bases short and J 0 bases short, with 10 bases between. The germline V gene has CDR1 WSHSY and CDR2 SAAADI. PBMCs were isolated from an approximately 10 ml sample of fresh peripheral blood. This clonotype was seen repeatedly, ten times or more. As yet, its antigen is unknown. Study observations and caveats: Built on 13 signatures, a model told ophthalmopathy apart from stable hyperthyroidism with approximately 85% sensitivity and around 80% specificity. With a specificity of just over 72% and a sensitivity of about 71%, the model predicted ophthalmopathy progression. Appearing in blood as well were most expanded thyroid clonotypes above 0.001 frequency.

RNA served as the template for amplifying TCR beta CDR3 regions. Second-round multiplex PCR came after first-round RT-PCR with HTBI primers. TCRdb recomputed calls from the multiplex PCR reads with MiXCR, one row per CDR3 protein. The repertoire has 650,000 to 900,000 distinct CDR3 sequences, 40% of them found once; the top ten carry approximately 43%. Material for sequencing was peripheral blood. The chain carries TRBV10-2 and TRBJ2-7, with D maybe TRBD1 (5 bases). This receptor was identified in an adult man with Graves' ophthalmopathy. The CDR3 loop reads CASSVLDSSYEQYF. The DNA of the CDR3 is TGCGCCAGCAGTGTTCTCGACAGCTCCTACGAGCAGTACTTC.